A selection of T cell receptor beta chains follows, all from one sample in a study of response to subunit inactivated influenza vaccine. TCRdb re-derived calls from the RT-PCR reads in MiXCR, one entry per CDR3 protein. This table has just under 550,000 distinct CDR3 sequences, roughly 23% appearing once. Separately, the same data were catalogued under a study of T cells expressing NK-cell markers.

The sequenced sample was CD4+ T cells sorted from PBMCs, obtained 11 to 12 days after vaccination. These receptors were collected from a man aged 45 to 65 who received an inactivated influenza vaccine. Both conserved end residues are part of each CDR3. The order of the fields is V gene, clone size, D gene, J gene, CDR3 DNA, CDR3 protein. D genes are given only for firm matches. The size field is filled for only some rows; it gives once, few, many or a size class.

>TRBV10-3|-|-|TRBJ1-5
TGTGCCATCACCCCCGGGGCCAATCAGCCCCAGCATTTT
CAITPGANQPQHF
>TRBV3-1|few|TRBD2|TRBJ2-1
TGTGCCAGCAGCCAGGCGCTAGCGGGAGGGGGTGAGCAGTTCTTC
CASSQALAGGGEQFF
>TRBV18|-|-|TRBJ1-5
TGTGCCAGCTCACCGGACCATTATAGCAATCAGCCCCAGCATTTT
CASSPDHYSNQPQHF
>TRBV10-3|-|-|TRBJ2-1
TGTGCCATCAGTGAGGGGGATGAGCAGTTCTTC
CAISEGDEQFF
>TRBV2|-|-|TRBJ1-4
TGTGCCAGCAGAACGTATATTGGTGAAAAACTGTTTTTT
CASRTYIGEKLFF
>TRBV27|few|TRBD1|TRBJ2-7
TGTGCCAGCAGCCACGGACAGGGTAGCTCCTACGAGCAGTACTTC
CASSHGQGSSYEQYF
>TRBV5-5|few|-|TRBJ2-5
TGTGCCAGCAGCTTGCATTTGGGCAGCCTCCAAGAGACCCAGTACTTC
CASSLHLGSLQETQYF
>TRBV20-1|many|-|TRBJ1-1
TGCAGTGCTAGGGCCGCAATGAACACTGAAGCTTTCTTT
CSARAAMNTEAFF
>TRBV11-2|-|TRBD1|TRBJ2-7
TGTGCCAGCAGCTTCGCGACAGGGGGCTACGAGCAGTACTTC
CASSFATGGYEQYF
>TRBV12-3/TRBV12-4|-|-|TRBJ2-7
TGTGCCAGCAGTTTCCGAGTAGACGAGCAGTACTTC
CASSFRVDEQYF
>TRBV10-3|few|-|TRBJ1-5
TGTGCCATCTCGGGGGAGGGCTCCAATCAGCCCCAGCATTTT
CAISGEGSNQPQHF
>TRBV9|-|TRBD1|TRBJ2-5
TGTGCCAGCAGCGTAGGGGGACAGGGGAAGACCCAGTACTTC
CASSVGGQGKTQYF
>TRBV20-1|-|TRBD2|TRBJ2-5
TGCAGTGCTAGACCTCAGCGGGGACCTTGGGAGAACCAGTACTTC
CSARPQRGPWENQYF
>TRBV29-1|-|-|TRBJ1-2
TGCAGCGTGGCTCTCCTGACAGCTAACTATGGCTACACCTTC
CSVALLTANYGYTF
>TRBV12-3/TRBV12-4|few|TRBD1|TRBJ2-1
TGTGCCAGCAGTTTAGGTTTTCCAGGGGGCAACAATGAGCAGTTCTTC
CASSLGFPGGNNEQFF
>TRBV4-1|few|-|TRBJ2-5
TGCGCCAGCAGCCAAGTATTGGGGCTGGAGACCCAGTACTTC
CASSQVLGLETQYF
>TRBV4-2|-|-|TRBJ2-1
TGTGCCAGCAGCCAAGATCTCGGCCGCAATGAGCAGTTCTTC
CASSQDLGRNEQFF